What follows describes a single T cell receptor beta chain. Its antigen is not known. For TCR beta, libraries came from iRepertoire HTBI primers and Arm-PCR of CDR3 regions. A single record per CDR3 protein comes from TCRdb applying MiXCR to the multiplex PCR reads. The table records roughly 560,000 distinct CDR3 sequences, around 12% of them present only once. This sample is drawn from a study of regulatory T cells in long-lasting Graves disease. The study's findings and limits: The study found TRBV28, TRBJ1-2 and TRBJ2-5 favored in persistent disease.

Time point here: newly diagnosed GD, antithyroid drugs for less than 3 months. From PBMCs, RNA was extracted and then used to make the TCR library. The CDR3 has 13 amino acids. Losses at the gene ends were 8 bases for V and 0 bases for J; bases not matched to a gene: 6. Germline CDR1 reads DFQATT; CDR2 reads SNEGSKA (reference sequence). These same data were also listed under a study on T cells in Graves' hyperthyroidism and ophthalmopathy. That report adds: First-round RT-PCR with HTBI primers amplified the TCR CDR3 region.

The sequence was collected from a woman in her twenties or thirties with Graves disease. The sequences come from peripheral blood mononuclear cells (PBMCs), collected at new diagnosis, from a patient treated with antithyroid drugs. The V and J genes are TRBV20-1 and TRBJ2-7; TRBD2 aligns across 8 bases. CDR3 DNA sequence: TGCAGTACCACTAGCGGCCTCTCCTACGAGCAGTACTTC. Protein: CSTTSGLSYEQYF.